The clone carrying this TCR beta chain has only a few counts. Its antigen is not identified. The entirety of the isolated RNA underwent reverse transcription, so expressed TCRB transcripts were sequenced. Produced via immunoSEQ multiplex PCR; TCRdb's table is partial and in-frame only. Seen here are 400,000 to 500,000 clones, over 11% observed once, and the top ten hold about 0.034%. The source of the sample is a study of beta chain features in type 1 diabetes. Study-level information: Cell yields, gender and age were comparable in patients and healthy donors. Study conclusions and caveats: Among type 1 diabetes patients, VDJ junctions had fewer insertions and more deletions.

CDR3 size: 13 residues. CDR1 is SEHNR and CDR2 is FQNEAQ in the germline V gene (reference sequence). Trimming pared 3 bases from V and 5 bases from J, leaving 8 bases between. Central memory, naive, regulatory and stem cell-like memory CD4+ cells were sorted by CD45RO/CCR7/CD25/CD127/CD95/CD27. The gene calls are TRBV7-9 and TRBJ1-5; D call uncertain. Material for sequencing was naive CD4+ T cells from blood. The TCR was taken from a man in his thirties or forties in good health. As DNA, the CDR3 is TGTGCCAGCAGCTTCGACACAGATCAGCCCCAGCATTTT. Translated, it gives CASSFDTDQPQHF.